A few counts support the clone carrying this T cell receptor beta chain. Its antigen is not known. Trimming removed 0 bases at V and 4 bases at J, with 12 bases between. Germline-derived CDR1 and CDR2 are LGHNA and YSLEER. The CDR3 runs 15 residues. The sample comes from a study of cytomegalovirus exposure and HLA in healthy donors. Findings of the study overall: Looking again later, the authors saw that most CMV-associated TCR beta chains seemed HLA-restricted.

PCR involved 60 Vbeta and 13 Jbeta primers. Clones were sequenced by immunoSEQ multiplex PCR, and TCRdb holds only the in-frame ones, with some missing. The table has more than 95,000 clones, over 70% seen once. At sampling all donors were nominally healthy, likely with unrecorded immune exposures. The sequenced sample consisted of PBMCs. This sequence joins TRBV4-3 and TRBJ1-1; the D gene is possibly TRBD1 (6 bases). The clonotype comes from a man younger than 35 in good health and CMV-seropositive. DNA of the CDR3: TGCGCCAGCAGCCAAGAGGGGGGCGGGGGCACTGAAGCTTTCTTT. Protein product: CASSQEGGGGTEAFF.